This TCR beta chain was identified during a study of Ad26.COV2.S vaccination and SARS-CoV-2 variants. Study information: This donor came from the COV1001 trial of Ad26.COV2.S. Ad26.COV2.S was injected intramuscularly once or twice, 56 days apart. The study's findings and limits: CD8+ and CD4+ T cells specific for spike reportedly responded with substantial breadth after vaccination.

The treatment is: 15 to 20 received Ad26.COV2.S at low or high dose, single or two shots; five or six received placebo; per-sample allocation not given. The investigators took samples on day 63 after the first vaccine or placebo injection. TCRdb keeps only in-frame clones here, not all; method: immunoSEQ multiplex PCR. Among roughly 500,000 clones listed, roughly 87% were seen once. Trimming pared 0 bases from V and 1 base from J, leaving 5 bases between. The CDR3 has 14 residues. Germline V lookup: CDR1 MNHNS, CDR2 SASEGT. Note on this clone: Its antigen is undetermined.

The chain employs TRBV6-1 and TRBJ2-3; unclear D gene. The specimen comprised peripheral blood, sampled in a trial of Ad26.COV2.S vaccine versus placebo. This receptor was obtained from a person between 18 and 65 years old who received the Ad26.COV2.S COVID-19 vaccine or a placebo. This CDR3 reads CASSEAGRTDTQYF. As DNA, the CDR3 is TGTGCCAGCAGTGAAGCTGGTCGCACAGATACGCAGTATTTT.